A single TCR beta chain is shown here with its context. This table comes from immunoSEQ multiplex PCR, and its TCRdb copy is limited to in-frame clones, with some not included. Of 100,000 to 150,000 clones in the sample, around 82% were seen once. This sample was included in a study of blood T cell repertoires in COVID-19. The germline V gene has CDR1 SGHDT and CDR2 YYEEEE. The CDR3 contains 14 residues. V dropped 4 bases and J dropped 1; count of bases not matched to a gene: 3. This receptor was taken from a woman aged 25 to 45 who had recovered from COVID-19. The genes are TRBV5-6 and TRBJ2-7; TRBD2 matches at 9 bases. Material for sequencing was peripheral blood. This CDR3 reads CASSPSGGSYEQYF. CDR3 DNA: TGTGCCAGCAGCCCGAGCGGGGGGTCCTACGAGCAGTACTTC.